This entry lists 20 T cell receptor beta chains sequenced from one sample in a study of blood T cell repertoires in COVID-19. TCRdb keeps only in-frame clones here, not all; method: immunoSEQ multiplex PCR. Of over 200,000 clones listed, approximately 86% are singletons. The source material was peripheral blood. These TCRs come from a woman aged 30 to 39 with acute or convalescent COVID-19.

The chain combines TRBV12-3 or TRBV12-4 with TRBJ2-4; D uncertain. The CDR3 length is 12 residues. V was clipped by 1 base and J by 12 bases, with 10 bases between them. Written as DNA, the CDR3 is TGTGCCAGCAGTTTAGGGGCCGCCTCTCAGTACTTC. This sequence encodes CASSLGAASQYF.

The chain couples TRBV24-1 to TRBJ2-1, with 11 bases that match TRBD2. Germline CDR1 and CDR2: KGHDR and SFDVKD. V shed 4 bases, J shed 3 bases, and the junction held 10 bases outside the gene matches. CDR3 size: 18 residues. The CDR3 nucleotides are TGTGCCACCAGTGAAACGAGGGCTAGCGGGAGGAACTACAATGAGCAGTTCTTC. The encoded protein is CATSETRASGRNYNEQFF.

The J gene is TRBJ2-1, the V gene TRBV2; D might be TRBD2 (5 bases). Germline V gene data show CDR1 as SNHLY and CDR2 as FYNNEI. Trimming left V 8 bases short and J 0 bases short, with 11 bases between. This CDR3 is built from 14 residues. In DNA form, the CDR3 reads TGTGCCAGCGGAGGCGGAGGCTCCTACAATGAGCAGTTCTTC. Translation: CASGGGGSYNEQFF.

The chain has TRBV19 and TRBJ2-1, with 9 bases matching TRBD2. After removal of 4 bases from V and 7 bases from J, the junction contained 5 bases not matched to a gene. The CDR3 is made up of 14 amino acids. Germline V gene data show CDR1 as LNHDA and CDR2 as SQIVND (reference sequence). The CDR3 is CASSTLAGTNEQFF. CDR3 bases: TGTGCCAGTAGTACCCTAGCGGGGACTAATGAGCAGTTCTTC.

The chain joins TRBV29-1 to TRBJ2-5; D may be TRBD2 (5 bases). Germline loops: CDR1 SQVTM, CDR2 ANQGSEA. CDR3 size: 15 residues. The V gene lost 0 bases and the J gene lost 6 bases, with 17 bases spanning the gap. The CDR3 DNA sequence: TGCAGCGTTGAAGATTTGGCTGTTCGGGGAAAGACCCAGTACTTC. This encodes CSVEDLAVRGKTQYF.

CDR3 loop: CASSQSGLAYEQYF. CDR3 sequence (DNA): TGTGCCAGCAGCCAATCGGGACTAGCCTACGAGCAGTACTTC. V usage is TRBV5-4 and J usage is TRBJ2-7; 8 bases map to TRBD2. CDR3 size: 14 residues. Trimming at V came to 4 bases and at J to 2 bases, leaving 5 bases not matched to a gene. The germline CDR1 and CDR2 sequences are SGHNT and YYREEE (reference sequence).

DNA for the CDR3: TGTGCCTGGAGAGATGCCGGGACAGGCCTATTCTCTGGAAACACCATATATTTT. Residues: CAWRDAGTGLFSGNTIYF. The chain has TRBV30 and TRBJ1-3; 8 nucleotides align to TRBD1. J was trimmed by 0 bases and V by 3 bases; bases with no gene match: 13. The V gene's germline CDR1 is GTSNPN and CDR2 SVGIG (reference sequence). The CDR3 consists of 18 residues.

The chain recombines TRBV5-1 with TRBJ2-1, with a possible D match to TRBD2 (7 bases). The CDR3 length is 15 residues. Trimming removed 2 bases from V and 1 base from J, with 10 bases in between. The germline V gene has CDR1 SGHRS and CDR2 YFSETQ. For the CDR3, the DNA is TGCGCCAGCAGCTTAGGGGGGGCATCCTACAATGAGCAGTTCTTC. It is translated as CASSLGGASYNEQFF.

A remark on this clone: Other nucleotide sequences from this sample produce the same CDR3. The chain links TRBV9 to TRBJ2-3; 7 positions agree with TRBD2. V shed 0 bases, J shed 1 base, and the junction held 5 bases outside the gene matches. The CDR3 covers 16 residues. The V gene's germline CDR1 is SGDLS and CDR2 YYNGEE. The CDR3 nucleotides read TGTGCCAGCAGCGTAGGGGGTGGGAGGGGCACAGATACGCAGTATTTT. It specifies CASSVGGGRGTDTQYF.

CDR3 nucleotides: TGTGCCAGCAGGGGGGTGGACAGGGCGAATCGGAACACCGGGGAGCTGTTTTTT. Translated, it gives CASRGVDRANRNTGELFF. The gene calls are TRBV4-2 and TRBJ2-2; TRBD1 agrees at 8 bases. The V gene's germline CDR1 is LGHNA and CDR2 YNFKEQ. The CDR3 covers 18 residues. V gave up 6 bases and J gave up 1 base; unmatched junction bases: 13.

This rearrangement joins TRBV6-1 to TRBJ1-1; D is perhaps TRBD1 (5 bases). The CDR3 extends over 16 amino acids. V gave up 0 bases and J gave up 2 bases, with 13 bases separating them. CDR1 is MNHNS and CDR2 is SASEGT in the germline V gene. CDR3 sequence: CASSEALPGGNTEAFF. The CDR3 DNA reads TGTGCCAGCAGTGAAGCGCTTCCGGGGGGAAACACTGAAGCTTTCTTT.

This clone was seen only a few times. This chain uses TRBV30 with TRBJ1-3, with D maybe TRBD1 (6 bases). CDR1 is GTSNPN and CDR2 is SVGIG in the germline V gene (reference sequence). V shed 7 bases and J shed 2 bases, with 9 bases lying between them. The CDR3 is 12 residues long. The CDR3 bases are TGTGCCTTCGGACAGACTGGAAACACCATATATTTT. Amino acids: CAFGQTGNTIYF.

The chain carries TRBV18 and TRBJ2-1, with 11 bases identical to TRBD1. The germline gives CDR1 KGHSH, CDR2 LQKENI. Trimming took 2 bases from V and 8 from J; bases not matched to a gene: 32. The CDR3 covers 24 residues. DNA for the CDR3: TGTGCCAGCTCACCAAGGCGCGAAGGAAGACGGGACAGGGGGTTAGGGGAGGGGCCTGATGAGCAGTTCTTC. Translating gives CASSPRREGRRDRGLGEGPDEQFF.

This chain links TRBV5-4 with TRBJ1-1, with 7 nucleotides matching TRBD1. Trimming cost V 6 bases and J 4 bases; bases outside gene matches: 15. Germline V gene sequence: CDR1 SGHNT, CDR2 YYREEE (reference sequence). The CDR3 sequence is 16 residues long. The CDR3 sequence is CASTTGGGHLPTEAFF. The CDR3 coding sequence is TGTGCCAGCACGACGGGAGGGGGCCACCTACCCACTGAAGCTTTCTTT.

The rearrangement uses TRBV14 and TRBJ1-1; D gene uncertain. The V end was cut by 4 bases, the J end by 2 bases, with 8 bases between. The CDR3 is made up of 13 amino acids. Looked up from germline, CDR1 is SGHDN and CDR2 is FVKESK. The CDR3 sequence is CASSPGTNTEAFF. Written as DNA, the CDR3 is TGTGCCAGCAGCCCGGGAACTAACACTGAAGCTTTCTTT. The full variable domain, completed using reference TRBV14 and TRBJ1-1, is EAGVTQFPSHSVIEKGQTVTLRCDPISGHDNLYWYRRVMGKEIKFLLHFVKESKQDESGMPNNRFLAERTGGTYSTLKVQPAELEDSGVYFCASSPGTNTEAFFGQGTRLTVV.

The CDR3 loop reads CATSVENLTYEQYF. In DNA form, the CDR3 reads TGTGCCACCAGTGTTGAGAACCTAACCTACGAGCAGTACTTC. V usage is TRBV24-1 and J usage is TRBJ2-7; D call uncertain. V was pared by 5 bases and J by 2 bases, with 12 bases between. CDR1 and CDR2 from the germline V gene are KGHDR and SFDVKD. The CDR3 has 14 amino acids.

The rearrangement uses TRBV6-6 and TRBJ2-7, with 7 bases matching TRBD1. Germline-derived CDR1 and CDR2 are MNHNY and SVGAGI (reference sequence). V was clipped by 6 bases and J by 1 base; unmatched bases: 21. This CDR3 comprises 19 residues. The CDR3 is CASSHSGIGQAQRSYEQYF. DNA of the CDR3: TGTGCCAGCAGCCACTCGGGTATCGGACAGGCCCAACGATCCTACGAGCAGTACTTC.

A single count supports this clone. The rearrangement joins TRBV6-1 to TRBJ2-5, with D possibly matching TRBD2 (7 bases). Germline V gene lookup returns CDR1 MNHNS and CDR2 SASEGT. The CDR3 consists of 15 residues. Trimming stripped 1 base from V and 1 base from J, with 10 bases between. The CDR3, as DNA: TGTGCCAGCAGTGAAGTGGGGGGGCGCCAAGAGACCCAGTACTTC. Translated: CASSEVGGRQETQYF.

The CDR3 spells CASSFRQGGTNNSPLHF. Written as DNA, the CDR3 is TGTGCCAGCAGCTTTCGACAGGGGGGGACAAATAATTCACCCCTCCACTTT. The chain uses TRBV7-8 and TRBJ1-6; 9 positions match TRBD1. With 3 bases clipped from V and 5 bases from J, the junction kept 8 bases outside the gene matches. CDR1 is SGHVS, CDR2 FQNEAQ, per germline. The CDR3 length is 17 residues.

This chain joins TRBV7-9 and TRBJ2-3; a weak D match, TRBD2 (6 bases). Looked up from germline, CDR1 is SEHNR and CDR2 is FQNEAQ (reference sequence). The CDR3 length is 14 residues. With 5 bases removed from V and 0 bases from J, the gap between germline ends came to 9 bases. The CDR3 spells CASSQSGSTDTQYF. The CDR3 nucleotides are TGTGCCAGCAGCCAGAGCGGGAGCACAGATACGCAGTATTTT.